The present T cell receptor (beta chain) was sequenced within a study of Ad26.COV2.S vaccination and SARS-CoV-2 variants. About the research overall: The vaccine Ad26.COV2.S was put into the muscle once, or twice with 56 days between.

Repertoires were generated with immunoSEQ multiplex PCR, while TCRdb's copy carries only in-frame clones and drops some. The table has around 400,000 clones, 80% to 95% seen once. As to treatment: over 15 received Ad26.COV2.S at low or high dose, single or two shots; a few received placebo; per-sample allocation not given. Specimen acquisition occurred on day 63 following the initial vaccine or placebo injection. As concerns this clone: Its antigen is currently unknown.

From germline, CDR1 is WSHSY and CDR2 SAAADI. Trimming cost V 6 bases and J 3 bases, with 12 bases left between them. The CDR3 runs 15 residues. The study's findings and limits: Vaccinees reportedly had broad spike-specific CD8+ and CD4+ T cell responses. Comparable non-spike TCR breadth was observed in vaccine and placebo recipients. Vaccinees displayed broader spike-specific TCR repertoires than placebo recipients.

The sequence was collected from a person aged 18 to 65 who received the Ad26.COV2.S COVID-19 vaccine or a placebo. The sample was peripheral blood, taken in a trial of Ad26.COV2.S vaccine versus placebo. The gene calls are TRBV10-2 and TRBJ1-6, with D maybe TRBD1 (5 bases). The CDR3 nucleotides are TGCGCCAGCAGAAAGGGGTCAAACTATAATTCACCCCTCCACTTT. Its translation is CASRKGSNYNSPLHF.